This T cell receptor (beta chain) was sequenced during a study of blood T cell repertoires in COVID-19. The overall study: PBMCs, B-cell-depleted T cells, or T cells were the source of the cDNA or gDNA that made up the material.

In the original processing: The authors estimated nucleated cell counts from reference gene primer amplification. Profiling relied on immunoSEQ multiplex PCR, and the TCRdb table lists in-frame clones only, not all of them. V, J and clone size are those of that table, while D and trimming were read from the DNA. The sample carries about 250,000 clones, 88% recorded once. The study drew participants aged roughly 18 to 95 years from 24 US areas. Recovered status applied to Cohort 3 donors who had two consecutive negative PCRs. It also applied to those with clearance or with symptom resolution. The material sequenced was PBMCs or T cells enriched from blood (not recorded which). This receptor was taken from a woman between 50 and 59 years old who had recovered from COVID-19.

CDR3 residues: CASSPASGLALTYEQYF. As DNA, the CDR3 is TGTGCCAGCAGTCCAGCCAGCGGACTAGCGCTTACCTACGAGCAGTACTTC. The chain couples TRBV28 to TRBJ2-7, with 9 positions matching TRBD2. Germline V gene data show CDR1 as MDHEN and CDR2 as SYDVKM. J was trimmed by 2 bases and V by 5 bases; bases with no gene match: 13. The CDR3 sequence is 17 residues long.